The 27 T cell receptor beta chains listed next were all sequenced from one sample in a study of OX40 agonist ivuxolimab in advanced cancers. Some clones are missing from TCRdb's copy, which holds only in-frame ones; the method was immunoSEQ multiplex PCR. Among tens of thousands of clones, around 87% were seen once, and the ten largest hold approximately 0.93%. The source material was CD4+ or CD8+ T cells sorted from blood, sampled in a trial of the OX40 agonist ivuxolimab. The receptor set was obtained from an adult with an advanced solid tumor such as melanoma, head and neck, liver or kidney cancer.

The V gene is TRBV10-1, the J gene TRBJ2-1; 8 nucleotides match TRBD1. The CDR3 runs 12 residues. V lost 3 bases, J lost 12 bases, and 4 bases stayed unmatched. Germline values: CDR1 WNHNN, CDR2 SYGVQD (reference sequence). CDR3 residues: CASSEYGTGQFF. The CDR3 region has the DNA TGCGCCAGCAGTGAATACGGGACAGGGCAGTTCTTC.

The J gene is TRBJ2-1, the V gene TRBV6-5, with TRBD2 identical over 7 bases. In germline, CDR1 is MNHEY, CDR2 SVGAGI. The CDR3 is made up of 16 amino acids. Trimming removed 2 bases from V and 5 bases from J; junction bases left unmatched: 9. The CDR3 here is CASSYGGEGRHNEQFF. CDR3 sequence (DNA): TGTGCCAGCAGTTACGGGGGGGAGGGCCGGCACAATGAGCAGTTCTTC.

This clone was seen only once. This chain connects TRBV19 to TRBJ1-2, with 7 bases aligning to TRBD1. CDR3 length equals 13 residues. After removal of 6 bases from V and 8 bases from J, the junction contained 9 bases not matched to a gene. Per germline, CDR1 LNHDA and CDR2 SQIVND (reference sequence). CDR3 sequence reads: CASRYTGVRGYTF. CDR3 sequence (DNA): TGTGCCAGTAGATACACAGGGGTCCGGGGCTACACCTTC.

Here the CDR3 reads CASSHNLFRTGESPLHF. For the CDR3, the DNA is TGTGCCAGCTCACACAACCTTTTCCGGACAGGGGAATCACCCCTCCACTTT. The chain recombines TRBV18 with TRBJ1-6, with 9 positions matching TRBD1. The CDR3 is made up of 17 amino acids. V lost 4 bases, J lost 10 bases, and 14 bases stayed unmatched. Germline CDR1 KGHSH, CDR2 LQKENI.

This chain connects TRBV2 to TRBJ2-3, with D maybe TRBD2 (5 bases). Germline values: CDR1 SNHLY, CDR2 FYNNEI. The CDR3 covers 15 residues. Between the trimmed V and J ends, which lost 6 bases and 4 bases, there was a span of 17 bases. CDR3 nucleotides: TGTGCCAGCAGCGGAGGAAGACGCCCCGCAGATACGCAGTATTTT. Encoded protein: CASSGGRRPADTQYF.

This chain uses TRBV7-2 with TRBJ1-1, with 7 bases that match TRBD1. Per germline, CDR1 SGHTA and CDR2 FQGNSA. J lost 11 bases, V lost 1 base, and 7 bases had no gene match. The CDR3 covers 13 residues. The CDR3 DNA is TGTGCCAGCAGCTTAGGGGTAGACAGGGTGGCTTTCTTT. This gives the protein CASSLGVDRVAFF.

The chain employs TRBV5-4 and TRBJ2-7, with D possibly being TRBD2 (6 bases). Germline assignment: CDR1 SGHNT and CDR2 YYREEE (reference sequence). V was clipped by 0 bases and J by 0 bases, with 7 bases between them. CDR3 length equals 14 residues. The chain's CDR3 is CASSLGLGSYEQYF. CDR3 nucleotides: TGTGCCAGCAGCTTGGGACTAGGCTCCTACGAGCAGTACTTC.

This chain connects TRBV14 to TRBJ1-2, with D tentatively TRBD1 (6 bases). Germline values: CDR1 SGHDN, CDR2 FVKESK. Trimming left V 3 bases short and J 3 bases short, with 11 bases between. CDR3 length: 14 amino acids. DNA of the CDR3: TGTGCCAGCAGCCAGGGACATACTTACTATGGCTACACCTTC. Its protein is CASSQGHTYYGYTF.

The CDR3 DNA is TGCGCCAGCAGCCCGGGACTAGCTGGGACAGATACGCAGTATTTT. It codes for CASSPGLAGTDTQYF. The chain employs TRBV4-1 and TRBJ2-3; 9 bases align to TRBD2. CDR3 length: 15 residues. Trimming cost V 4 bases and J 3 bases; bases outside gene matches: 5. Germline values: CDR1 MGHRA, CDR2 YSYEKL.

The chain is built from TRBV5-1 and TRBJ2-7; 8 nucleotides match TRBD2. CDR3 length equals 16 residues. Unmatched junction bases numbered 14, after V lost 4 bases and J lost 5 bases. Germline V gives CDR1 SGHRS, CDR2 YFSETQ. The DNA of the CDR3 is TGCGCCAGCAGCCCCGGAGGGCGGGGGGCGAAGAACGAGCAGTACTTC. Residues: CASSPGGRGAKNEQYF.

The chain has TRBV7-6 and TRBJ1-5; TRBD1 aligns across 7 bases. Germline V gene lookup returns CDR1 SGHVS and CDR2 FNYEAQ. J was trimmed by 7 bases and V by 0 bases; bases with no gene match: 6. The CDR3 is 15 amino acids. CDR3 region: CASSLAPTGDQPQHF. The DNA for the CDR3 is TGTGCCAGCAGCTTAGCGCCAACAGGGGACCAGCCCCAGCATTTT.

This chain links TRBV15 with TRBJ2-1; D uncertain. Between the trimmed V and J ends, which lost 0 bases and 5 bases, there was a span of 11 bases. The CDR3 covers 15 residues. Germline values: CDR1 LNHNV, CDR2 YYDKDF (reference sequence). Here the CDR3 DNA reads TGTGCCACCAGCAGAGACCCTGGACCAAACAATGAGCAGTTCTTC. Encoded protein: CATSRDPGPNNEQFF.

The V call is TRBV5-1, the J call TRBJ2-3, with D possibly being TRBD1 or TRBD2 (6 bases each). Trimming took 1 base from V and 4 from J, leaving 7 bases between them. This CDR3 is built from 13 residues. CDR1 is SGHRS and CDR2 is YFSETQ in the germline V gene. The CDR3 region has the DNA TGCGCCAGCAGCTTGAGGGGGGCAGATACGCAGTATTTT. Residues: CASSLRGADTQYF.

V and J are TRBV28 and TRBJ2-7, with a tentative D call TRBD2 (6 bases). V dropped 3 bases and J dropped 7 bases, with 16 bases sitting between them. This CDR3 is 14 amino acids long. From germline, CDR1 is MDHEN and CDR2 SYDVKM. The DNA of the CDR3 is TGTGCCAGCAGTTTTGGTGGCGGGGTCGGGGAGCAGTACTTC. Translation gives CASSFGGGVGEQYF. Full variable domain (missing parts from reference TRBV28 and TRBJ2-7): DVKVTQSSRYLVKRTGEKVFLECVQDMDHENMFWYRQDPGLGLRLIYFSYDVKMKEKGDIPEGYSVSREKKERFSLILESASTNQTSMYLCASSFGGGVGEQYFGPGTRLTVT.

CDR3: CASSPGLRQGERGYTF. CDR3 nucleotides: TGTGCCAGCTCACCGGGTTTGCGTCAGGGAGAGCGTGGCTACACCTTC. The rearrangement joins TRBV18 to TRBJ1-2, with a weak D call TRBD1 (5 bases). The CDR3 sequence is 16 residues long. Looked up from germline, CDR1 is KGHSH and CDR2 is LQKENI. The V end lost 3 bases, the J end lost 7 bases, and 21 bases lay between the germline ends.

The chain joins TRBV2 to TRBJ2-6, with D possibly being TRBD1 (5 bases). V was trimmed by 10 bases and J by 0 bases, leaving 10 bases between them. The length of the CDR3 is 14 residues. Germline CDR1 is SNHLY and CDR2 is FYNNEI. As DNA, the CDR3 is TGTGCCACGCAAGGGGACTCTGGGGCCAACGTCCTGACTTTC. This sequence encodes CATQGDSGANVLTF. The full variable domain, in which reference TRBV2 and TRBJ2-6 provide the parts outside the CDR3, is EPEVTQTPSHQVTQMGQEVILRCVPISNHLYFYWYRQILGQKVEFLVSFYNNEISEKSEIFDDQFSVERPDGSNFTLKIRSTKLEDSAMYFCATQGDSGANVLTFGAGSRLTVL.

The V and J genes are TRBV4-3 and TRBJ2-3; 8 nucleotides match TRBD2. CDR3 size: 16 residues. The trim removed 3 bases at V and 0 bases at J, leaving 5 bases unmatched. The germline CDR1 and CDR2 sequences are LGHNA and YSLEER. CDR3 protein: CASSQGSGASTDTQYF. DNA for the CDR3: TGCGCCAGCAGCCAGGGTAGCGGGGCCAGCACAGATACGCAGTATTTT.

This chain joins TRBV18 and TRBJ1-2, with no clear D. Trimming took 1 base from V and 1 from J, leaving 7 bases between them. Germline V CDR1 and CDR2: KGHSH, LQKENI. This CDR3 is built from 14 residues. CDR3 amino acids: CASSPRPDNYGYTF. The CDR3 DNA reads TGTGCCAGCTCACCACGTCCCGATAACTATGGCTACACCTTC.

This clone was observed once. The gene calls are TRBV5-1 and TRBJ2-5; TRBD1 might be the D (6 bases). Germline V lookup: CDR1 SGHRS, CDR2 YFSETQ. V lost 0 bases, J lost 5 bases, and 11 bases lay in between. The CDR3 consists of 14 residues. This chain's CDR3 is CASSLGGHAETQYF. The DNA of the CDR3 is TGCGCCAGCAGCTTGGGGGGGCACGCCGAGACCCAGTACTTC.

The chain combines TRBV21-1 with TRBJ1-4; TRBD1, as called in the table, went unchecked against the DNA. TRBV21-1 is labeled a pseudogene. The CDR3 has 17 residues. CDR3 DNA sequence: TGTGCCAGTGACATGGGGACAAGATCCGAATTTCGGGAAAAACTGTTTTTT. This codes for CASDMGTRSEFREKLFF.

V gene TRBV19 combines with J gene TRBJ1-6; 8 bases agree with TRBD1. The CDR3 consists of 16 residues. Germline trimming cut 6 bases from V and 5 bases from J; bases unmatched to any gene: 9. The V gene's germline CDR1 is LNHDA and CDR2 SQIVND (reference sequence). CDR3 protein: CASRVHPGQDNSPLHF. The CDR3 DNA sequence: TGTGCCAGTAGAGTGCATCCGGGACAGGATAATTCACCCCTCCACTTT.

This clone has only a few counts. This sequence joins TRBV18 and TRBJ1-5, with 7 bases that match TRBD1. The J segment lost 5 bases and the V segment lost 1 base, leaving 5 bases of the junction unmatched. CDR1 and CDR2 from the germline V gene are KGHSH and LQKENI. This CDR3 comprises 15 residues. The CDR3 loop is CASSPLSGGDQPQHF. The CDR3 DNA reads TGTGCCAGCTCACCACTGTCAGGGGGAGATCAGCCCCAGCATTTT. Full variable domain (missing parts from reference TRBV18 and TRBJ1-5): NAGVMQNPRHLVRRRGQEARLRCSPMKGHSHVYWYRQLPEEGLKFMVYLQKENIIDESGMPKERFSAEFPKEGPSILRIQQVVRGDSAAYFCASSPLSGGDQPQHFGDGTRLSIL.

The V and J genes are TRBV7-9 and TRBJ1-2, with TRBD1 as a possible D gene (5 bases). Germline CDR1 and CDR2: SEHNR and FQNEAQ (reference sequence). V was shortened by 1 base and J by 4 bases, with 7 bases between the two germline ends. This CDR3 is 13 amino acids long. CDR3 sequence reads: CASSLDGGYGYTF. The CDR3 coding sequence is TGTGCCAGCAGCTTAGATGGGGGCTATGGCTACACCTTC.

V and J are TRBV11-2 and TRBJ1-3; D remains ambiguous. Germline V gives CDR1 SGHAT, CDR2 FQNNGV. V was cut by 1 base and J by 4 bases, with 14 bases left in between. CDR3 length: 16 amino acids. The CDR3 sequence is CASSLATQIVGNTIYF. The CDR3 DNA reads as TGTGCCAGCAGCTTAGCGACCCAGATAGTAGGAAACACCATATATTTT.

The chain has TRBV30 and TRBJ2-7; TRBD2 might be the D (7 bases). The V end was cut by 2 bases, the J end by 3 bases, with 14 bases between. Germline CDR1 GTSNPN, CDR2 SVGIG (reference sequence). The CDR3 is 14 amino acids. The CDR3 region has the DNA TGTGCCTGGAGTATTGGGGGGGCCAACTACGAGCAGTACTTC. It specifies CAWSIGGANYEQYF.

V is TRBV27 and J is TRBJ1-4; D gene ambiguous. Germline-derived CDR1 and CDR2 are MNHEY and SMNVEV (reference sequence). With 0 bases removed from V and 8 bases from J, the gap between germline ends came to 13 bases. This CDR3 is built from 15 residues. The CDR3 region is CASSLSGLTGEKLFF. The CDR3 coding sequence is TGTGCCAGCAGTTTATCTGGGCTCACGGGGGAAAAACTGTTTTTT.

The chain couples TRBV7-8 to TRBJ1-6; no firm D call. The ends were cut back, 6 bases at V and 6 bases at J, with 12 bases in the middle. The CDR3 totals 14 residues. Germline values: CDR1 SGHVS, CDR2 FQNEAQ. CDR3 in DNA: TGTGCCAGCAGACCCGGGAGTCTTAATTCACCCCTCCACTTT. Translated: CASRPGSLNSPLHF.